This TCR beta chain is drawn from a study of T cells after somatic rescue of genetic block (dated by TCRdb to about 2020). The study in broad terms: What the study looked at was long-term robustness, specifically in a T-cell system that came about through somatic rescue of a genetic block in T-cell development.

Comment on this clone: Its target antigen remains unknown. Nothing much larger sits one base from this clone, and base qualities are not available.

V is cut by 7 bases and J by 3 bases, and the space between the germline ends is 10 bases. The CDR3 contains 12 residues, cysteine and phenylalanine counted. Kept here is only the CDR3 DNA, which spans 36 bases and is read in frame from base 1. CDR1 and CDR2 were assigned from the germline V gene as MDHEN and SYDVKM. To prepare the library, the immunoSEQ multiplex PCR assay was applied. TCRdb limited this immuneACCESS table to in-frame rearrangements with V and J called. A share of clones is missing; checked studies link under half to unresolved V genes, and the rest is unexplained. In all, the sample holds over 55,000 clones, and about 92% of those were seen once. The top ten hold around 3% of the sample.

The sequence was obtained from a man between 40 and 49 years old. The chain uses TRBV28 and TRBJ2-7, with the identity of the D gene unclear. The specimen was peripheral blood mononuclear cells (PBMCs). The DNA sequence reads TGTGCCAGCATGAAACAGAACTACGAGCAGTACTTC. Its protein product is CASMKQNYEQYF.